The sequence of this TCR beta chain was determined in a study of blood T cell repertoires in COVID-19. Study details: Acute and convalescent COVID-19 samples came from the United States, Italy and Spain.

Losses at the gene ends were 4 bases for V and 3 bases for J; bases not matched to a gene: 3. Germline V gives CDR1 KGHSH, CDR2 LQKENI. This CDR3 has 14 amino acids. Per the study methods: Scientists estimated how many nucleated cells there were by amplifying reference gene primers. The assay was immunoSEQ multiplex PCR, and TCRdb's table has in-frame clones only and misses some. V and J calls and clone size are given by that table; D and trimming were obtained from the DNA. This repertoire shows about 220,000 clones, 84% found once; its top ten account for 15% to 20%. This sequence was found in a man aged 25-40 years with active or convalescent COVID-19. V gene TRBV18 combines with J gene TRBJ1-5; 7 nucleotides match TRBD1. The sample was peripheral blood. The CDR3 sequence: CASSRDRVNQPQHF. The CDR3 nucleotides are TGTGCCAGCTCACGGGACAGAGTCAATCAGCCCCAGCATTTT.